This TCR beta chain was sequenced for a study of read filtering for tumor transcriptome and immune sequencing. This clonotype was seen repeatedly, ten times or more. From about 400 ng of RNA, a library with molecular barcoded alpha/delta and beta/gamma adaptors was made. Each CDR3 protein gets one entry after TCRdb re-called the reads with MiXCR. The repertoire consists of approximately 62,000 distinct CDR3 sequences, with roughly 19% occurring once and the leading ten covering approximately 10%. Per the germline V gene, CDR1 is SGHRS and CDR2 is YFSETQ. Trimming shortened V by 0 bases and J by 5 bases, and 8 bases separated the two germline ends. The CDR3 has 13 amino acids.

Sample: a population of CD138-negative cells sorted from bone marrow. The TCR comes from a donor aged 40 or older with multiple myeloma. The chain employs TRBV5-1 and TRBJ2-5; D is undetermined. CDR3 sequence: CASSLARFETQYF. Written as DNA, the CDR3 is TGCGCCAGCAGCTTGGCCCGGTTCGAGACCCAGTACTTC. The variable domain in full, completed from reference TRBV5-1 and TRBJ2-5, reads KAGVTQTPRYLIKTRGQQVTLSCSPISGHRSVSWYQQTPGQGLQFLFEYFSETQRNKGNFPGRFSGRQFSNSRSEMNVSTLELGDSALYLCASSLARFETQYFGPGTRLLVL.